This T cell receptor (beta chain) was sequenced in a study of blood T cell repertoires in COVID-19. The table came from immunoSEQ multiplex PCR; TCRdb's copy has only in-frame clones and leaves some out. The sample includes some 110,000 clones, approximately 90% of them seen just once. This receptor was obtained from a human donor with active COVID-19. The donor label of this sample is uncertain. Sequencing used peripheral blood.

Written as DNA, the CDR3 is TGCGCCAGCAGCCAAGACCCAACAGCAGGGTGGGGCTACACCTTC. This translates into CASSQDPTAGWGYTF. The chain carries TRBV4-1 and TRBJ1-2; possible D gene TRBD1, 5 bases. Per the germline V gene, CDR1 is MGHRA and CDR2 is YSYEKL. V was trimmed by 0 bases and J by 8 bases, leaving 16 bases between them. This CDR3 is 15 amino acids long.